This entry lists 7 T cell receptor beta chains sequenced from one sample in a study of cytomegalovirus exposure and HLA in healthy donors. The PCR employed 60 Vbeta primers together with 13 Jbeta primers. Libraries were prepared by immunoSEQ multiplex PCR; TCRdb keeps only in-frame clonotypes and omits some of them. Here the sample spans approximately 100,000 clones, 70% being singletons. Sequencing used PBMCs. These receptors were taken from a man in his forties in good health and CMV-seropositive.

This clone was seen a single time. The J gene is TRBJ2-3, the V gene TRBV2; 7 bases agree with TRBD2. V lost 6 bases, J lost 6 bases, and 9 bases stayed unmatched. The CDR3 sequence is 14 residues long. Per germline, CDR1 SNHLY and CDR2 FYNNEI. In nucleotides, the CDR3 is TGTGCCAGCAGAAAAGACTTACTAGCGGATACGCAGTATTTT. Protein product: CASRKDLLADTQYF. Full variable domain (rest looked up from reference TRBV2 and TRBJ2-3): EPEVTQTPSHQVTQMGQEVILRCVPISNHLYFYWYRQILGQKVEFLVSFYNNEISEKSEIFDDQFSVERPDGSNFTLKIRSTKLEDSAMYFCASRKDLLADTQYFGPGTRLTVL.

This chain joins TRBV6-5 and TRBJ2-5, with 7 bases lining up with TRBD2. Trimming cost V 7 bases and J 4 bases; bases outside gene matches: 6. The germline V gene has CDR1 MNHEY and CDR2 SVGAGI. CDR3 length: 13 amino acids. Here the CDR3 reads CASTDPGGETQYF. The CDR3 DNA follows: TGTGCCAGCACCGATCCGGGGGGAGAGACCCAGTACTTC.

The rearrangement joins TRBV27 to TRBJ1-2; the D gene is possibly TRBD1 (6 bases). Trimming shortened V by 5 bases and J by 0 bases, and 13 bases separated the two germline ends. Germline assignment: CDR1 MNHEY and CDR2 SMNVEV (reference sequence). The CDR3 is 15 amino acids. The CDR3 nucleotides are TGTGCCAGCAGTCCCTTCAAGGGGGCTAACTATGGCTACACCTTC. As protein: CASSPFKGANYGYTF.

This clone has more than one count but fewer than ten. This chain connects TRBV27 to TRBJ1-2; D remains unclear. Trimming pared 0 bases from V and 4 bases from J, leaving 9 bases between. CDR3 size: 14 residues. Germline V lookup: CDR1 MNHEY, CDR2 SMNVEV (reference sequence). CDR3 sequence: CASSLSAQIYGYTF. The CDR3 DNA sequence: TGTGCCAGCAGTTTATCGGCCCAGATCTATGGCTACACCTTC.

This chain uses TRBV7-2 with TRBJ2-1, with 10 bases matching TRBD1. Germline CDR1 and CDR2: SGHTA and FQGNSA. V shed 5 bases and J 9 bases; nucleotides not matched to a gene: 13. The CDR3 has 16 residues. The CDR3 sequence: CASSQGGTGARGEQFF. The CDR3 coding sequence is TGTGCCAGCAGCCAGGGGGGGACAGGGGCACGGGGTGAGCAGTTCTTC.

The chain couples TRBV5-6 to TRBJ2-7; 8 nucleotides line up with TRBD2. J lost 0 bases, V lost 0 bases, and 2 bases had no gene match. The length of the CDR3 is 15 residues. Germline values: CDR1 SGHDT, CDR2 YYEEEE. The CDR3 region has the DNA TGTGCCAGCAGCTTGGGACTAGCGAGCTCCTACGAGCAGTACGTC. Its protein product is CASSLGLASSYEQYV.

In nucleotides, the CDR3 is TGTGCCAGCAAGCGGGGAAGGGTCGGATACGAGCAGTACTTC. Its protein product is CASKRGRVGYEQYF. The chain recombines TRBV6-1 with TRBJ2-7; 7 bases map to TRBD2. The CDR3 covers 14 residues. The junction had 10 bases not matched to a gene; V was cut back by 7 bases and J by 4 bases. From germline, CDR1 is MNHNS and CDR2 SASEGT.